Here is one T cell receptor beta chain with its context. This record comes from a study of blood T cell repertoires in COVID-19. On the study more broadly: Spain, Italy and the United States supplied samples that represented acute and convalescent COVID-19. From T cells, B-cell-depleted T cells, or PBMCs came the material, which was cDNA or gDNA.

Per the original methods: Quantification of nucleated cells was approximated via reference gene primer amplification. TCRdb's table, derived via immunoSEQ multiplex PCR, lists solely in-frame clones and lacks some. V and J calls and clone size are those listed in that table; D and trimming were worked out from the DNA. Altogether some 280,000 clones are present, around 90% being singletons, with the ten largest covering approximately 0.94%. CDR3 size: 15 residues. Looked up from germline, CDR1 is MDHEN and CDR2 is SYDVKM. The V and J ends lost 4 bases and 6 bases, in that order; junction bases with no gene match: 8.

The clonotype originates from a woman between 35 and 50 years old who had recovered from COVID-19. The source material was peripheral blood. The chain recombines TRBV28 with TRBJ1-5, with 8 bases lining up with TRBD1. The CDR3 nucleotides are TGTGCCAGCAGTTATGCCGGACAGGGAAGTCAGCCCCAGCATTTT. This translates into CASSYAGQGSQPQHF.